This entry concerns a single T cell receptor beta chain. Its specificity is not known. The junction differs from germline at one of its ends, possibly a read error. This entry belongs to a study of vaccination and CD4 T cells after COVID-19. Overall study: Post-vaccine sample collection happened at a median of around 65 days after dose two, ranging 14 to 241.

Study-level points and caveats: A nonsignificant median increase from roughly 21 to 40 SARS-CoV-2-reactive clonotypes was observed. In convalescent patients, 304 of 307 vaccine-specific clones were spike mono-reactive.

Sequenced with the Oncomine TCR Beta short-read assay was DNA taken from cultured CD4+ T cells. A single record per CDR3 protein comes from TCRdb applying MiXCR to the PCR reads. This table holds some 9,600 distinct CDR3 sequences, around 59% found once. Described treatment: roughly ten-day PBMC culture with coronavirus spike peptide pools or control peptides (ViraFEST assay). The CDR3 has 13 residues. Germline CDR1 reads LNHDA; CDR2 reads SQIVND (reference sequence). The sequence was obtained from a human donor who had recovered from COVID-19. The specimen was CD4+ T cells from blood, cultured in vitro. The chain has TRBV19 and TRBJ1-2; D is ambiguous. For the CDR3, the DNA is TGTGTCAGTATGGGCGGATCTAACTATGGCTACACCTTC. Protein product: CVSMGGSNYGYTF.